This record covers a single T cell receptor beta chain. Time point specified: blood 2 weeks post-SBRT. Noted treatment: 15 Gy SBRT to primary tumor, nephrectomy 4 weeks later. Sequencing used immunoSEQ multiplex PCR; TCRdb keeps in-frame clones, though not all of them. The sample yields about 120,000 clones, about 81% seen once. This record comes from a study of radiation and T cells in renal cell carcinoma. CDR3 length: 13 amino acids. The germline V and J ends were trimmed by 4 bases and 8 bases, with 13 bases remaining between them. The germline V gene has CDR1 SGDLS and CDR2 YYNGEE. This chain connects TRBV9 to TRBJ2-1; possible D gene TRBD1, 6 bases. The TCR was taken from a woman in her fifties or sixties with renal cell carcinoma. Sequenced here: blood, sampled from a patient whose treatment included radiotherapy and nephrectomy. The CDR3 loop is CASSTRGGDEQFF. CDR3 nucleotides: TGTGCCAGCAGCACCCGAGGGGGTGATGAGCAGTTCTTC.